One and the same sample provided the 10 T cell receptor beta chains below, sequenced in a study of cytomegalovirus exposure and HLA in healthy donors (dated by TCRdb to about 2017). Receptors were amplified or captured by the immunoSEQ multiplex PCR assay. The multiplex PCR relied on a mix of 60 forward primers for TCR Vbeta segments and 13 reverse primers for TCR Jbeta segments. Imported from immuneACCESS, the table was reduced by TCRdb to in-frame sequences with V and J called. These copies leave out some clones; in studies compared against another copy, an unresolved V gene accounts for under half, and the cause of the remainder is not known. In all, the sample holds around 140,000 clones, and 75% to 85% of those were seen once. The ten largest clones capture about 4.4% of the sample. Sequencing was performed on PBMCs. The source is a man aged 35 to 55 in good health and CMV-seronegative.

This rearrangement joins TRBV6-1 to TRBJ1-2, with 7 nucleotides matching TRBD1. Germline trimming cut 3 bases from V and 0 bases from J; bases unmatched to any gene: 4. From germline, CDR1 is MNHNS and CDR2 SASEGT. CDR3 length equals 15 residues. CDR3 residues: CASSDWTGPNYGYTF. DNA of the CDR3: TGTGCCAGCAGTGATTGGACAGGACCTAACTATGGCTACACCTTC.

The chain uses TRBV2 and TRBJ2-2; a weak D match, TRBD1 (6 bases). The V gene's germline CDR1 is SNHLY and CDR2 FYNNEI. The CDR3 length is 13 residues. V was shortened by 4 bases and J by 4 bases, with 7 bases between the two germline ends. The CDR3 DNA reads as TGTGCCAGCAGTGGGGGGCCCACCGGGGAGCTGTTTTTT. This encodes CASSGGPTGELFF.

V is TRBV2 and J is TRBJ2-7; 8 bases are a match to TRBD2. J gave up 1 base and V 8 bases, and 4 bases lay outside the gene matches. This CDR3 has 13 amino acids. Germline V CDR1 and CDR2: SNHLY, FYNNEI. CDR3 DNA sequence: TGTGCCAGCCAGCGGGGGCCGTCCTACGAGCAGTACTTC. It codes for CASQRGPSYEQYF.

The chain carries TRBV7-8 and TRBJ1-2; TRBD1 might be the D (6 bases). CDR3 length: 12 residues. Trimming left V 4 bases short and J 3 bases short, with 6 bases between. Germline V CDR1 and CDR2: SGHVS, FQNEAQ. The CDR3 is CASSSGDYGYTF. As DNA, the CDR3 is TGTGCCAGCAGCTCAGGGGACTATGGCTACACCTTC.

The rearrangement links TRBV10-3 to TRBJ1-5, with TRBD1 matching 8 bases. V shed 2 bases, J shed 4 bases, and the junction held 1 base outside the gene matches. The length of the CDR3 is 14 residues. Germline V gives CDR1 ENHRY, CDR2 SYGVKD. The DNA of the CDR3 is TGTGCCATCAGTGAGGGACAGGGTAATCAGCCCCAGCATTTT. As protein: CAISEGQGNQPQHF.

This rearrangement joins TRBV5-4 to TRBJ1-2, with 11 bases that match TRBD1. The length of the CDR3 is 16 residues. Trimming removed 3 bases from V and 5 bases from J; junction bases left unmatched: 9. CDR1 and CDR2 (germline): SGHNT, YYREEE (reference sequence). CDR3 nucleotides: TGTGCCAGCAGCTCGGCGGGCCGGGACAGGGGGTATGGCTACACCTTC. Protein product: CASSSAGRDRGYGYTF.

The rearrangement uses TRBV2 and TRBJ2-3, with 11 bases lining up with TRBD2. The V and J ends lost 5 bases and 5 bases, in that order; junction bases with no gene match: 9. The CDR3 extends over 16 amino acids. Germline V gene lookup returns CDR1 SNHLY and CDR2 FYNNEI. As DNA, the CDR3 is TGTGCCAGCAGTCGCTTGACTAGCGGGGCTGGAGATACGCAGTATTTT. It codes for CASSRLTSGAGDTQYF.

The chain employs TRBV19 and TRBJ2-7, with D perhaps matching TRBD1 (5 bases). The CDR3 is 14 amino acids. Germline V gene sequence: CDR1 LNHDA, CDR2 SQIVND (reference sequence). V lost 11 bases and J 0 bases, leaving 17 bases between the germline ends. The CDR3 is CAASHQGNSYEQYF. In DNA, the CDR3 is TGTGCCGCGAGCCATCAGGGAAACTCCTACGAGCAGTACTTC.

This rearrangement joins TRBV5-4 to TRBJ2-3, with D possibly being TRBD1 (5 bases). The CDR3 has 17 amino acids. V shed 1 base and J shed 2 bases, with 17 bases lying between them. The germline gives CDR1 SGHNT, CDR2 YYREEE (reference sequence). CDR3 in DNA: TGTGCCAGCAGCTTGTACAAGACAGAACCTTACACAGATACGCAGTATTTT. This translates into CASSLYKTEPYTDTQYF.

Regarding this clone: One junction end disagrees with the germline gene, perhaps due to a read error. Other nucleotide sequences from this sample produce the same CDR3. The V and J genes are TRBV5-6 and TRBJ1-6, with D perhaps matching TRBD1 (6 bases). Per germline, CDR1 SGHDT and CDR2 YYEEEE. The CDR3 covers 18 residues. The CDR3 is CASSLIQTGSSQDSPLHF. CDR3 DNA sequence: TGTGCCAGCAGCTTAATTCAGACAGGTTCCTCCCAAGATTCCCCCCTCCACTTT.